This T cell receptor beta chain was sequenced for a study of shared clonotypes between healthy human individuals. This clone was recorded a few times. Its target is not known. Genomic DNA (from each subset) was split evenly across several immunoSEQ plates. On sorted subsets, replicate PCRs used approximately 200 ng DNA, or some 28,000 T cell genomes. The repertoire was sequenced with immunoSEQ multiplex PCR; TCRdb's copy has only in-frame clones and lacks some. The top ten clones hold 0.89% of a sample with approximately 1,000,000 clones, 70% to 85% of them seen once. Findings and caveats of the study: The study found lower generation probabilities in non-shared clonotypes than in those shared by all four donors.

This CDR3 has 9 residues. In germline, CDR1 is DFQATT, CDR2 SNEGSKA (reference sequence). Sequenced: memory CD4+ T cells from PBMCs. As to subset: CD45RA-negative fraction. The rearrangement uses TRBV20-1 and TRBJ1-2, with TRBD1 matching 8 bases. The TCR comes from a man aged 18 to 30 in good health. Some clones in this sample may be carry-over from other donors' samples. The DNA of the CDR3 is TGCAGGACAGGGGAAGGCTACACCTTC. Amino acids: CRTGEGYTF.